This T cell receptor (beta chain) comes out of a study of T cells in Graves' hyperthyroidism and ophthalmopathy (dated 2019 in TCRdb). Background for the entire study: Peripheral blood samples were taken at initial diagnosis, before any treatment was given. A discovery cohort of about a hundred patients, approximately 45 with Graves' ophthalmopathy and 55 to 65 with stable Graves' hyperthyroidism, was used to find distinguishing TCR V-J signatures. Whether ophthalmopathy could be predicted prospectively was tested in an independent validation cohort made up of roughly 19 hyperthyroidism patients plus 17 patients who later progressed to ophthalmopathy. The 90 to 100 discovery patients were randomly split 7:3 into training and test sets. The paper reports TCR Vbeta CDR3 sequencing of approximately 140 peripheral blood samples: under 45 ophthalmopathy, fewer than 80 hyperthyroidism and 17 progressor patients. In addition, the study compared T-cell repertoires in thyroid tissue and in blood from five to seven Graves' hyperthyroidism patients. After sampling, hyperthyroidism patients received methimazole starting at 30 mg daily, and ophthalmopathy patients received high-dose intravenous methylprednisolone. Here is what the overall study found, with its caveats: In validation, the model predicted progression to ophthalmopathy with approximately 71% sensitivity and around 72% specificity, a median of approximately 6.7 months before onset. In cross-validation, a model built on a 13 V-J signature told ophthalmopathy apart from stable hyperthyroidism with 87.88% sensitivity and about 81% specificity, and in testing the same model reached 80%/75%. No statistical method was used to fix the sample size in advance, and group allocation was not hidden from the investigators. Most expanded thyroid clonotypes (frequency above 0.001) were also detected in blood, a finding suggesting that blood repertoires may reflect thyroid immune responses.

This clonotype was counted ten times or more. The antigen it binds to is not known. No base quality values were provided; no much bigger clone lies one nucleotide off. Stable Graves' hyperthyroidism was defined as no progression to ophthalmopathy during 18 months of follow-up. Hyperthyroidism patients were newly diagnosed, with disease duration under 2 months, and aged 18 to 65 years. Any patient with an uncontrolled infection, another autoimmune disease, pregnancy or lactation was excluded. Diagnoses were established on the basis of clinical symptoms, serum thyroxine and TRAb, thyroid ultrasound, and orbital computed tomography. Ficoll-Paque density gradient centrifugation was used to isolate PBMCs from 9.5 to 10 ml of fresh peripheral blood. Total RNA was extracted with Trizol reagent, and quality was checked on an Agilent 2100 Bioanalyzer. The TCR beta CDR3 regions were amplified from the RNA transcripts. The TCR CDR3 was subjected to a first round of RT-PCR using the HTBI primer set and the Qiagen OneStep RT-PCR kit. Libraries were constructed in a second round of multiplex PCR, after which size selection and purification were carried out. The libraries were sequenced on an Illumina HiSeq2000 using paired-end 100 bp reads. Under the source paper's analysis protocol: SOAPnuke was used to process the raw data, removing reads that contained adapters or uncalled bases, had a mean Phred below 15, or lacked an exact match to the constant primer or identifier. High-quality paired reads were merged using COPE v1.2.5, and each unique nucleotide sequence was defined as a clonotype. MiTCR v1.1 was used to align the clonotypes against IMGT TRBV, TRBD and TRBJ reference segments. Only V-J combinations with frequency above 0.0001, covering roughly 99% of repertoires, were analysed. A TCS score was defined as the ratio between F50 (clonal expansion) and ExV (chaos), using BLOSUM62-based TCRdist between CDR3 peptides within each V-J. Welch's t-statistics and random forest reduced fewer than 600 V-J features to roughly 13, which were used in a naive Bayes classifier (R e1071). The similarity between thyroid and blood repertoires was quantified using the Morisita-Horn index. TCRdb handled the public reads itself, with Q25 trimming in fastp and clone calling in MiXCR, and kept productive beta chains. Identical CDR3 protein sequences are pooled into one entry, listed with their most common genes and DNA. The authors' filters were not applied to this entry. The sample has around 800,000 distinct CDR3 sequences on record, 38% of them singletons. The ten largest clones capture about 9% of the sample.

This sequence originates from a man younger than 35 with Graves' hyperthyroidism. The sequencing sample was made of blood.

The encoded CDR3 is CATSAFLNTGELFF. Read as DNA, the sequence is TGTGCCACCAGCGCGTTCCTGAACACCGGGGAGCTGTTTTTT. The rearrangement combines TRBV15 with TRBJ2-2; the D gene cannot be named for sure. The CDR1 and CDR2 encoded by the germline V gene (reference sequence) are LNHNV and YYDKDF. Trimming takes 5 bases from V and 1 base from J, and the germline ends sit 8 bases apart. Measured from the cysteine to the phenylalanine, the CDR3 is 14 residues long. Here the CDR3 DNA is all that survives: 42 bases in frame from base 1. The full variable domain, completed from the reference TRBV15 and TRBJ2-2 proteins outside the CDR3, reads DAMVIQNPRYQVTQFGKPVTLSCSQTLNHNVMYWYQQKSSQAPKLLFHYYDKDFNNEADTPDNFQSRRPNTSFCFLDIRSPGLGDTAMYLCATSAFLNTGELFFGEGSRLTVL.